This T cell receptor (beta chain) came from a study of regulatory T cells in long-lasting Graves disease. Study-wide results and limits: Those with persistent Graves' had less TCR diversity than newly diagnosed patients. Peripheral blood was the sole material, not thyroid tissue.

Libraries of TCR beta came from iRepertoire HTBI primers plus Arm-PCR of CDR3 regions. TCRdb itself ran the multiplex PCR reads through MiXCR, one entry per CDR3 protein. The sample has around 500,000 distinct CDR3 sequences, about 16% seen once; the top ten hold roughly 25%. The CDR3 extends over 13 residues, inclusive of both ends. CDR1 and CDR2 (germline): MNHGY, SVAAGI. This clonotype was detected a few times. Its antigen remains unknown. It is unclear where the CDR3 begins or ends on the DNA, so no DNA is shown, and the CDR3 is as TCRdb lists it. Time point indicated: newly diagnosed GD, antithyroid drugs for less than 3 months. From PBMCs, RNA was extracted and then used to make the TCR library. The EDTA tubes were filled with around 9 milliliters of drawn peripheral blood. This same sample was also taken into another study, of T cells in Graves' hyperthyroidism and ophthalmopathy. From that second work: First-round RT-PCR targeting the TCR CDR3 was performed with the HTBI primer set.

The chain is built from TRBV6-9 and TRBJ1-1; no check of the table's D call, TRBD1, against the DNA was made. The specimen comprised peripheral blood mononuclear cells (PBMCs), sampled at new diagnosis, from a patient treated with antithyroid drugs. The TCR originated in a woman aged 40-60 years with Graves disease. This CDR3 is CASSSSGRLEAFF.